A selection of T cell receptor beta chains follows, all from one sample in a study of low-dose radiotherapy and immunotherapy resistance in tumors. Using its own MiXCR run on the reads, TCRdb lists one record per CDR3 protein. The sample holds 95,000 to 100,000 distinct CDR3 sequences, less than 25% seen once. The source was PBMCs, collected after low-dose radiotherapy plus immunotherapy. The receptors originated from a male donor with prostate cancer. Both conserved end residues are part of each CDR3. The D gene is left open where the match is weak. The size of a clone is reported for some rows only, either as once, few or many, or as a class for expanded clones.

V gene: TRBV29-1; J gene: TRBJ1-2; clone size: many; D gene: .; CDR3 DNA: TGCAGCGTTGAATATACAGGCTATGGCTACACCTTC; CDR3 protein: CSVEYTGYGYTF
V gene: TRBV29-1; J gene: TRBJ1-1; clone size: many; D gene: TRBD1; CDR3 DNA: TGCAGCGTTGATGTCGCGGGACAGAAGAACACTGAAGCTTTCTTT; CDR3 protein: CSVDVAGQKNTEAFF
V gene: TRBV27; J gene: TRBJ2-3; clone size: .; D gene: TRBD2; CDR3 DNA: TGTGCCACCAGTGTTAGCGGGAGCTCAGATACGCAGTATTTT; CDR3 protein: CATSVSGSSDTQYF
V gene: TRBV12-3/TRBV12-4; J gene: TRBJ2-1; clone size: few; D gene: .; CDR3 DNA: TGTGCCAGCAGTCCACTCGCTGAGTCTGAGCAGTTCTTC; CDR3 protein: CASSPLAESEQFF
V gene: TRBV2; J gene: TRBJ1-5; clone size: many; D gene: .; CDR3 DNA: TGTGCCAGCAGTGAAAAGGCCGGACTCAATCAGCCCCAGCATTTT; CDR3 protein: CASSEKAGLNQPQHF
V gene: TRBV7-9; J gene: TRBJ1-5; clone size: many; D gene: .; CDR3 DNA: TGTGCCAGCAGCCAAGGACGGTATAGCAATCAGCCCCAGCATTTT; CDR3 protein: CASSQGRYSNQPQHF
V gene: TRBV20-1; J gene: TRBJ1-2; clone size: many; D gene: .; CDR3 DNA: TGCAGTGCTAGAGCATGGGAACCGGATGGCTACACCTTC; CDR3 protein: CSARAWEPDGYTF
V gene: TRBV11-2; J gene: TRBJ2-3; clone size: few; D gene: TRBD1; CDR3 DNA: TGTGCCAGCAGCTTAGTATACAGGGGTACAGATACGCAGTATTTT; CDR3 protein: CASSLVYRGTDTQYF
V gene: TRBV7-6; J gene: TRBJ2-5; clone size: many; D gene: .; CDR3 DNA: TGTGCCAGCAGCTTACCGGTTACAGGGCCGAAAGAGACCCAGTACTTC; CDR3 protein: CASSLPVTGPKETQYF
V gene: TRBV2; J gene: TRBJ2-2; clone size: many; D gene: TRBD2; CDR3 DNA: TGTGCCACCAAACTAGCGACCGGGGAGCTGTTTTTT; CDR3 protein: CATKLATGELFF
V gene: TRBV19; J gene: TRBJ2-1; clone size: few; D gene: .; CDR3 DNA: TGTGCCAGTAGTACCGGAGGGCTATACAATGAGCAGTTCTTC; CDR3 protein: CASSTGGLYNEQFF
V gene: TRBV24-1; J gene: TRBJ2-5; clone size: many; D gene: TRBD2; CDR3 DNA: TGTGCCACCAGTGATTCCCGGGGGGCCCAGTACTTC; CDR3 protein: CATSDSRGAQYF
V gene: TRBV6-8; J gene: TRBJ2-1; clone size: .; D gene: TRBD2; CDR3 DNA: TGTGCCAGCAGTGGACTAGCGGGGGGGCACAATGAGCAGTTCTTC; CDR3 protein: CASSGLAGGHNEQFF
V gene: TRBV29-1; J gene: TRBJ1-5; clone size: many; D gene: .; CDR3 DNA: TGCAGCGTTGTCGGTCACAGGATCGGTCCCTTGCAGCCCCAGCATTTT; CDR3 protein: CSVVGHRIGPLQPQHF
V gene: TRBV2; J gene: TRBJ1-6; clone size: many; D gene: .; CDR3 DNA: TGTGCCAGCAGTGTCGGAAATTCACCCCTCCACTTT; CDR3 protein: CASSVGNSPLHF
V gene: TRBV27; J gene: TRBJ2-7; clone size: .; D gene: .; CDR3 DNA: TGTGCCAGCAGTTGGGGGCCGAGCTCCTACGAGCAGTACTTC; CDR3 protein: CASSWGPSSYEQYF
V gene: TRBV10-3; J gene: TRBJ2-3; clone size: many; D gene: TRBD2; CDR3 DNA: TGTGCCATCAGTACTAGCGGGGGGGCCCGGGATACGCAGTATTTT; CDR3 protein: CAISTSGGARDTQYF
V gene: TRBV5-8; J gene: TRBJ2-1; clone size: .; D gene: .; CDR3 DNA: TGTGCCAGCAGCTTCCGGAATGAGCAGTTCTTC; CDR3 protein: CASSFRNEQFF
V gene: TRBV4-3; J gene: TRBJ2-5; clone size: once; D gene: .; CDR3 DNA: TGCGCCAGCAGCCCAACAGGGACACTAAACCAAGAGACCCAGTACTTC; CDR3 protein: CASSPTGTLNQETQYF
V gene: TRBV4-1; J gene: TRBJ2-7; clone size: .; D gene: .; CDR3 DNA: TGCGCCAGCAGCCGACTACAGGGAGGCTACGAGCAGTACTTC; CDR3 protein: CASSRLQGGYEQYF
V gene: TRBV3-1; J gene: TRBJ2-1; clone size: many; D gene: .; CDR3 DNA: TGTGCCAGCAGCGACTTGCTGGATGAGCAGTTCTTC; CDR3 protein: CASSDLLDEQFF
V gene: TRBV6-2/TRBV6-3; J gene: TRBJ1-1; clone size: .; D gene: .; CDR3 DNA: TGTGCCAGCAGTTCCCACCCAGTGGTTTTCACTGAAGCTTTCTTT; CDR3 protein: CASSSHPVVFTEAFF
V gene: TRBV15; J gene: TRBJ2-1; clone size: .; D gene: TRBD2; CDR3 DNA: TGTGCCACCAGCGTTTGGGGACTAGCGGGGGGGCAGCTAAGCAATGAGCAGTTCTTC; CDR3 protein: CATSVWGLAGGQLSNEQFF
V gene: TRBV7-2; J gene: TRBJ1-1; clone size: .; D gene: TRBD1; CDR3 DNA: TGTGCCAGCAGCCTGAGGGTACACAGGGGGCCAAGTACTGAAGCTTTCTTT; CDR3 protein: CASSLRVHRGPSTEAFF
V gene: TRBV7-8; J gene: TRBJ2-3; clone size: many; D gene: .; CDR3 DNA: TGTGCCAGCATTCGGACTCCAGGTGCGGATACGCAGTATTTT; CDR3 protein: CASIRTPGADTQYF
V gene: TRBV6-6; J gene: TRBJ2-2; clone size: .; D gene: TRBD2; CDR3 DNA: TGTGCCAGCAGTTACTCGATCGGCGGCGGGGGGGCCGTCGGGGAGCTGTTTTTT; CDR3 protein: CASSYSIGGGGAVGELFF
V gene: TRBV28; J gene: TRBJ2-3; clone size: .; D gene: .; CDR3 DNA: TGTGCCAGCACCGCGGGACGAGATACGCAGTATTTT; CDR3 protein: CASTAGRDTQYF
V gene: TRBV29-1; J gene: TRBJ2-1; clone size: many; D gene: TRBD2; CDR3 DNA: TGCAGCGTTGTCCGGGGGGGGAATGAGCAGTTCTTC; CDR3 protein: CSVVRGGNEQFF
V gene: TRBV30; J gene: TRBJ2-7; clone size: many; D gene: .; CDR3 DNA: TGTGCCTGGAGTGTAGGGGGGACCTACGAGCAGTACTTC; CDR3 protein: CAWSVGGTYEQYF
V gene: TRBV6-2/TRBV6-3; J gene: TRBJ1-6; clone size: many; D gene: TRBD1; CDR3 DNA: TGTGCCAGCAGCCTCCGGGACAGTAATTCACCCCTCCACTTT; CDR3 protein: CASSLRDSNSPLHF
V gene: TRBV19; J gene: TRBJ2-7; clone size: many; D gene: .; CDR3 DNA: TGTGCCAGCAGCTTGGATGGATACGAGCAGTACTTC; CDR3 protein: CASSLDGYEQYF
V gene: TRBV11-2; J gene: TRBJ1-4; clone size: many; D gene: .; CDR3 DNA: TGTGCCAGCAGCTCAGGAAGGGGCTTCGAAAAACTGTTTTTT; CDR3 protein: CASSSGRGFEKLFF
V gene: TRBV7-3; J gene: TRBJ2-1; clone size: many; D gene: TRBD2; CDR3 DNA: TGTGCCAGCAGCTTAGCGGGGGTGAATGAGCAGTTCTTC; CDR3 protein: CASSLAGVNEQFF
V gene: TRBV30; J gene: TRBJ1-2; clone size: many; D gene: .; CDR3 DNA: TGTGCCTGGAGTGTTGAGGCCAACTATGGCTACACCTTC; CDR3 protein: CAWSVEANYGYTF
V gene: TRBV11-2; J gene: TRBJ1-4; clone size: .; D gene: TRBD1; CDR3 DNA: TGTGCCAGCAGCTCGATTACAGGGGGCAGGGAAAAACTGTTTTTT; CDR3 protein: CASSSITGGREKLFF
V gene: TRBV6-6; J gene: TRBJ1-5; clone size: .; D gene: .; CDR3 DNA: TGTGCCAGCAGTTACCGTCGGGAAAGGGCTAGAAGCAATCAGCCCCAGCATTTT; CDR3 protein: CASSYRRERARSNQPQHF
V gene: TRBV5-5; J gene: TRBJ1-1; clone size: many; D gene: .; CDR3 DNA: TGTGCCAGCAGGACCGGGGATGAAGCTTTCTTT; CDR3 protein: CASRTGDEAFF
V gene: TRBV5-1; J gene: TRBJ2-7; clone size: many; D gene: TRBD1; CDR3 DNA: TGCGCCAGCAGCTCTCCGGACAGGGGGAACGAGCAGTACTTC; CDR3 protein: CASSSPDRGNEQYF
V gene: TRBV29-1; J gene: TRBJ2-2; clone size: .; D gene: .; CDR3 DNA: TGCAGCGTTGTCTTCTGGGGACCGAACACCGGGGAGCTGTTTTTT; CDR3 protein: CSVVFWGPNTGELFF
V gene: TRBV20-1; J gene: TRBJ1-1; clone size: many; D gene: .; CDR3 DNA: TGCAGTGCTGGATACAGCCGGGGGGCTTTCTTT; CDR3 protein: CSAGYSRGAFF
V gene: TRBV30; J gene: TRBJ2-5; clone size: many; D gene: TRBD2; CDR3 DNA: TGTGCCTGGAGTGGACTAGCGGGGGAGACCCAGTACTTC; CDR3 protein: CAWSGLAGETQYF
V gene: TRBV4-1; J gene: TRBJ1-4; clone size: .; D gene: TRBD1; CDR3 DNA: TGCGCCAGCAGCCAAGAAGGAGGACAGGGGTTCGGTGCAACTAATGAAAAACTGTTTTTT; CDR3 protein: CASSQEGGQGFGATNEKLFF
V gene: TRBV5-1; J gene: TRBJ1-6; clone size: .; D gene: .; CDR3 DNA: TGCGCCAGCAGCTTGACGGACACATCACCCCTCCACTTT; CDR3 protein: CASSLTDTSPLHF
V gene: TRBV3-1; J gene: TRBJ1-2; clone size: .; D gene: TRBD1; CDR3 DNA: TGTGCCAGCAGCCCCCGGGACAGGGGACGAGGCTACACCTTC; CDR3 protein: CASSPRDRGRGYTF
V gene: TRBV5-5; J gene: TRBJ1-1; clone size: many; D gene: .; CDR3 DNA: TGTGCCAGCAGCTTGTGGGGGGGCACTGAAGCTTTCTTT; CDR3 protein: CASSLWGGTEAFF
V gene: TRBV11-2; J gene: TRBJ2-3; clone size: many; D gene: .; CDR3 DNA: TGTGCCAGCAGCTTAGTGACGACAATCGATACGCAGTATTTT; CDR3 protein: CASSLVTTIDTQYF
V gene: TRBV20-1; J gene: TRBJ2-2; clone size: .; D gene: TRBD1; CDR3 DNA: TGCAGTGCCCTCCAGGGACAGGGGGCTTCAGGGGAGCTGTTTTTT; CDR3 protein: CSALQGQGASGELFF
V gene: TRBV5-1; J gene: TRBJ2-7; clone size: many; D gene: .; CDR3 DNA: TGCGCCAGCAGCCTTGATGGAGGGGGCTACGAGCAGTACTTC; CDR3 protein: CASSLDGGGYEQYF
V gene: TRBV20-1; J gene: TRBJ1-1; clone size: .; D gene: TRBD1; CDR3 DNA: TGCAGTGCTAGAGCCGCGGACAGGGAAAGAAGCGCTGAAGCTTTCTTT; CDR3 protein: CSARAADRERSAEAFF
V gene: TRBV12-3/TRBV12-4; J gene: TRBJ2-2; clone size: many; D gene: TRBD2; CDR3 DNA: TGTGCCAGCAGCCCGTTTAGCGGGGAAAACACCGGGGAGCTGTTTTTT; CDR3 protein: CASSPFSGENTGELFF
V gene: TRBV7-6; J gene: TRBJ2-7; clone size: many; D gene: TRBD1; CDR3 DNA: TGTGCCAGCAGCCCGGACAGGGGACCCGCCTACGAGCAGTACTTC; CDR3 protein: CASSPDRGPAYEQYF